The clone carrying this T cell receptor beta chain has only a few counts. These data belong to a study of blood T cell repertoires in COVID-19. For the study at large: There were acute and convalescent COVID-19 samples, and they came from the United States, Italy and Spain. T cells, B-cell-depleted T cells, or PBMCs supplied cDNA or gDNA.

The V gene lost 1 base and the J gene lost 4 bases, with 10 bases spanning the gap. Germline CDR1 and CDR2: SGHTA and FQGNSA. This CDR3 comprises 15 residues. Per the original methods: Nucleated cell number was recorded as an estimate derived from reference gene primer amplification. Libraries were prepared by immunoSEQ multiplex PCR; TCRdb keeps only in-frame clonotypes and omits some of them. That table is the source of V, J and clone size, and D and trimming were worked out from the DNA. The sample records 270,000 or so clones, over 70% being singletons. Sequenced: peripheral blood. The sequence was obtained from a human donor in a cohort sampled during active COVID-19. V usage is TRBV7-2 and J usage is TRBJ2-2, with TRBD1 as a possible D gene (5 bases). The CDR3 spells CASSLVLGPTGELFF. CDR3 nucleotides: TGTGCCAGCAGCTTAGTTCTGGGGCCCACCGGGGAGCTGTTTTTT.